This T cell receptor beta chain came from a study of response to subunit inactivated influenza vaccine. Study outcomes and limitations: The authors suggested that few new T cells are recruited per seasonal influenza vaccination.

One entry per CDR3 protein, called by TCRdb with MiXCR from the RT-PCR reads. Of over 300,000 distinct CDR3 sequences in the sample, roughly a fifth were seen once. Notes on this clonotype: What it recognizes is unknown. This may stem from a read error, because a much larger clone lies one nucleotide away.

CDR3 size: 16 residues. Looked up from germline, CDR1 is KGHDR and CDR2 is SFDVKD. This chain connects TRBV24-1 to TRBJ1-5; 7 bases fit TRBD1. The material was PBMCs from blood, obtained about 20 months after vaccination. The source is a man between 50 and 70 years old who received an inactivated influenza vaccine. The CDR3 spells CATSGVRDSLNQPEHF. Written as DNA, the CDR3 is TGTGCCACCAGTGGTGTCCGGGACAGCCTCAATCAGCCCGAGCATTTT.